This T cell receptor (beta chain) is from a study of CD8 T cells in Susac syndrome. J lost 4 bases, V lost 4 bases, and 8 bases had no gene match. CDR1 is LGHNA and CDR2 is YNFKEQ in the germline V gene. This CDR3 contains 16 residues. Reverse transcription of about 0.5 to 1 ug RNA was carried out with random hexamers. A single record per CDR3 protein comes from TCRdb applying MiXCR to the immunoSEQ multiplex PCR reads. The sample holds just under 150,000 distinct CDR3 sequences, approximately 95% seen once. The specimen sequenced was CD4+ T cells from PBMCs. The TCR sequence derives from a human donor in good health. The genes are TRBV4-2 and TRBJ2-2, with 8 bases fitting TRBD2. As DNA, the CDR3 is TGTGCCAGCAGCCCCCAGGTAGCGGGAAGCACCGGGGAGCTGTTTTTT. This gives the protein CASSPQVAGSTGELFF.